The 2 T cell receptor beta chains below all came from one sample that was sequenced in a study of tumor-infiltrating lymphocytes in primary liver carcinoma. Germline DNA was also extracted, with blood RNA taken from unsorted whole blood. A constant-region primer primed TCR beta cDNA synthesis from 450 to 550 ng of total RNA. Amplification in three nested multiplex PCR rounds with slightly modified ARM-PCR gave rise to TCR beta libraries. Use of TRBV1-TRBV30 forward primers with a C-beta reverse primer characterized the first two PCR rounds, which lasted about 9 cycles each. Each CDR3 protein gets one entry after TCRdb re-called the multiplex PCR reads with MiXCR. This repertoire shows some 180,000 distinct CDR3 sequences, less than 65% found once; its top ten account for about 70%. The specimen sequenced was peripheral blood. These receptors all come from a man in his forties with primary liver carcinoma and hepatitis B virus infection.

This clonotype was detected many times. The CDR3 coding sequence is TGTGCCAGCAGCTTGCGGGACACAGATACGCAGTATTTT. Protein sequence: CASSLRDTDTQYF. The rearrangement joins TRBV11-2 to TRBJ2-3, with D tentatively TRBD2 (6 bases). In germline, CDR1 is SGHAT, CDR2 FQNNGV. Trimming stripped 3 bases from V and 2 bases from J, with 6 bases between. CDR3 length equals 13 residues.

The chain is built from TRBV29-1 and TRBJ2-1; D call uncertain. The CDR3 is 13 amino acids. V lost 2 bases to trimming and J lost 10 bases, with 15 bases between them. The germline gives CDR1 SQVTM, CDR2 ANQGSEA. CDR3 DNA sequence: TGCAGCGTTGAATATCAGGTAGGTGGGGAGCAGTTCTTC. It codes for CSVEYQVGGEQFF.